The entry below gives a single T cell receptor beta chain sequence along with its context. Its antigen is undetermined. A second PCR, run for about 7 to 12 cycles, used a sample-barcoded 5' primer plus a J-beta primer mix. MiXCR, run by TCRdb on the 5' RACE reads, gives a single entry per CDR3 protein. The data hold over 600,000 distinct CDR3 sequences, with roughly 21% observed a single time. The data were taken from a study of blood T cells in healthy people across ages. With 8 bases removed from V and 9 bases from J, the gap between germline ends came to 23 bases. The CDR3 sequence is 15 residues long. Germline loops: CDR1 SNHLY, CDR2 FYNNEI. Study-level results: With age, beta diversity per million T cells declined roughly linearly, significantly by around 43. Strong correlation linked observed beta diversity and percent naive T cells.

This sequence was found in a man between 65 and 85 years old in good health. The rearrangement joins TRBV2 to TRBJ2-1, with D possibly being TRBD1 or TRBD2 (7 bases each). Source material: blood. CDR3 loop: CASPRGAGVVSEQFF. DNA for the CDR3: TGTGCCAGCCCCAGGGGGGCGGGAGTTGTTAGTGAGCAGTTCTTC. The full variable domain, completed using reference TRBV2 and TRBJ2-1, is EPEVTQTPSHQVTQMGQEVILRCVPISNHLYFYWYRQILGQKVEFLVSFYNNEISEKSEIFDDQFSVERPDGSNFTLKIRSTKLEDSAMYFCASPRGAGVVSEQFFGPGTRLTVL.